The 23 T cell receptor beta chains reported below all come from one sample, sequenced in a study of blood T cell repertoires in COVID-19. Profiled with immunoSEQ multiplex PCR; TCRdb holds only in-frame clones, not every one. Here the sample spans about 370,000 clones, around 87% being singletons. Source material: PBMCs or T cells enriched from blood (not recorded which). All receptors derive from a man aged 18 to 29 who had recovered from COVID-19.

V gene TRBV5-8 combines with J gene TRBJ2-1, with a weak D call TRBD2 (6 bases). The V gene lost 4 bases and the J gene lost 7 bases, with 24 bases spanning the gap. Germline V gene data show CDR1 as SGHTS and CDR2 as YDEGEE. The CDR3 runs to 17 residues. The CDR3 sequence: CASSQPLTGVTRNEQFF. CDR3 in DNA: TGTGCCAGCAGCCAACCTTTGACGGGAGTAACGAGAAATGAGCAGTTCTTC.

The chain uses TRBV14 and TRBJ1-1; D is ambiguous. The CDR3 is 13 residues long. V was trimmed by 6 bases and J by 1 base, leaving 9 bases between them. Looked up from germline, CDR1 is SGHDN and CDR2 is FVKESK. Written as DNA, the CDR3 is TGTGCCAGCAGTTTCGCAGGGAACACTGAAGCTTTCTTT. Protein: CASSFAGNTEAFF.

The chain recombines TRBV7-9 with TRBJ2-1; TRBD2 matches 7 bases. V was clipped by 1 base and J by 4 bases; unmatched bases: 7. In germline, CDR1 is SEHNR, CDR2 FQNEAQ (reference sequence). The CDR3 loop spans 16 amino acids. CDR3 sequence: CASSLDSGGAYNEQFF. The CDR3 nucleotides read TGTGCCAGCAGCTTAGATTCGGGAGGCGCGTACAATGAGCAGTTCTTC.

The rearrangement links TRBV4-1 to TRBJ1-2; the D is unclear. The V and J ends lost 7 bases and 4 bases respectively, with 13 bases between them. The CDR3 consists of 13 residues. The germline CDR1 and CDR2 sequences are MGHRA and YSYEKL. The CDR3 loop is CASIRQIFYGYTF. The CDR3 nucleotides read TGCGCCAGCATCCGCCAGATCTTCTATGGCTACACCTTC.

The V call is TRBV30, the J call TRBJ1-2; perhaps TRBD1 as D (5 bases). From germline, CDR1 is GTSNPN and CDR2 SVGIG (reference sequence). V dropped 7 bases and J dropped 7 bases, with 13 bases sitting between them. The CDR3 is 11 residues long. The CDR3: CAFLRGFGYTF. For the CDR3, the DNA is TGTGCCTTCCTTAGGGGCTTTGGCTACACCTTC.

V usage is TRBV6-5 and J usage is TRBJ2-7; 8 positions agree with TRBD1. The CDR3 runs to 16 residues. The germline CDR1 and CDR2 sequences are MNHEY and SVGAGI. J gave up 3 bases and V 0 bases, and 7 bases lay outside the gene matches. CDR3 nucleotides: TGTGCCAGCAGTTACTCGAGACCCGACAGGGGCTACGAGCAGTACTTC. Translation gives CASSYSRPDRGYEQYF.

CDR3 amino acids: CASSLARTGGGLNTEAFF. The CDR3 DNA reads TGTGCCAGCAGCTTAGCCCGGACAGGGGGAGGATTGAACACTGAAGCTTTCTTT. The chain joins TRBV7-8 to TRBJ1-1, with 10 bases matching TRBD1. CDR3 length: 18 residues. J gave up 0 bases and V 0 bases, and 7 bases lay outside the gene matches. In germline, CDR1 is SGHVS, CDR2 FQNEAQ.

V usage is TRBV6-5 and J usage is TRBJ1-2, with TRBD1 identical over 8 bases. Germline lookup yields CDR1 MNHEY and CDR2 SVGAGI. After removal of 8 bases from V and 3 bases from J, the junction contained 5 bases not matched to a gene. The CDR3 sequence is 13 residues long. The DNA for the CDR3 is TGTGCCAGCGCCCAGACAGGGGACTATGGCTACACCTTC. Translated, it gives CASAQTGDYGYTF.

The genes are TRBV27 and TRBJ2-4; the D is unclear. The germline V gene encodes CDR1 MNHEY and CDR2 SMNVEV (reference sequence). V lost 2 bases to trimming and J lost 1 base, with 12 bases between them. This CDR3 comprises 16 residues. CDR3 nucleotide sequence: TGTGCCAGCAGTTTACTGGCCCCTCCGGCCAAAAACATTCAGTACTTC. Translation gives CASSLLAPPAKNIQYF.

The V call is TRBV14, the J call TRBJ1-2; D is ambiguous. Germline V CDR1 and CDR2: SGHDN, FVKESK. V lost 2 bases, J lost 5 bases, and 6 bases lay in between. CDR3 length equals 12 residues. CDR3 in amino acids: CASSQRSYGYTF. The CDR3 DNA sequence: TGTGCCAGCAGCCAAAGGAGTTATGGCTACACCTTC.

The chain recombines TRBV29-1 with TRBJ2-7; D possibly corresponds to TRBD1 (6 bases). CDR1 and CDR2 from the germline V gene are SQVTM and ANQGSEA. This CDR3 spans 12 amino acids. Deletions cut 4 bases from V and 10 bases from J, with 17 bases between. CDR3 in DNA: TGCAGCGTTGTATCACAGGGTCTCGGACAGTACTTC. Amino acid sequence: CSVVSQGLGQYF.

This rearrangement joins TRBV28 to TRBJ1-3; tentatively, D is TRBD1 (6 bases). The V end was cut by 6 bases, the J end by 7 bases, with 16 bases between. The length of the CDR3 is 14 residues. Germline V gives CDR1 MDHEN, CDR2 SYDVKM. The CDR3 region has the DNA TGTGCCAGCAGCATGACGGGGGGCTGGAACACCATATATTTT. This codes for CASSMTGGWNTIYF.

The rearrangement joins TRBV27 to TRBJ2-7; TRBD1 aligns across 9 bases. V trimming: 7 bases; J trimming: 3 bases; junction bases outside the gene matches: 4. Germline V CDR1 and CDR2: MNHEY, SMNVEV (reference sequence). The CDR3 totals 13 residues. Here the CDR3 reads CASMRQGVYEQYF. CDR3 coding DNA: TGTGCCAGCATGCGACAGGGGGTCTACGAGCAGTACTTC.

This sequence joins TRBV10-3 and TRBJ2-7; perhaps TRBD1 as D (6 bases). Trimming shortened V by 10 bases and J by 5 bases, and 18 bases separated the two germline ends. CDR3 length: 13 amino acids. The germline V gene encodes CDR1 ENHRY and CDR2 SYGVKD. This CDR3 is CATHGTTPDEQYF. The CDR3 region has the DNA TGTGCCACCCACGGGACAACCCCCGACGAGCAGTACTTC.

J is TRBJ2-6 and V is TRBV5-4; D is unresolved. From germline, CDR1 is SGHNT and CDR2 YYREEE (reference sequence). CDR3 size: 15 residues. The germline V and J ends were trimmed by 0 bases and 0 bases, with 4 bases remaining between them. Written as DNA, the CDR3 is TGTGCCAGCAGCTTGGCCATCTCTGGGGCCAACGTCCTGACTTTC. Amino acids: CASSLAISGANVLTF. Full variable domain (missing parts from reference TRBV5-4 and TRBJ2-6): ETGVTQSPTHLIKTRGQQVTLRCSSQSGHNTVSWYQQALGQGPQFIFQYYREEENGRGNFPPRFSGLQFPNYSSELNVNALELDDSALYLCASSLAISGANVLTFGAGSRLTVL.

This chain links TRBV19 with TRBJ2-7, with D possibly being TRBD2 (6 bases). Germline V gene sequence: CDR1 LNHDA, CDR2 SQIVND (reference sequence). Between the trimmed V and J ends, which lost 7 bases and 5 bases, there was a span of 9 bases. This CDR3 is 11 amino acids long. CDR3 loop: CASMGGHEQYF. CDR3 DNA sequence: TGTGCCAGTATGGGGGGACACGAGCAGTACTTC.

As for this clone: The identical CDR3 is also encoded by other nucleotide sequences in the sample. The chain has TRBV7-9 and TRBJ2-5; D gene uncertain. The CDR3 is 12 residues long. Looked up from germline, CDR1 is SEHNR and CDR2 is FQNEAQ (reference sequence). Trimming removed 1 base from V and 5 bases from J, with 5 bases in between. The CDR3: CASSLVSETQYF. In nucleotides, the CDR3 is TGTGCCAGCAGCTTAGTATCCGAGACCCAGTACTTC.

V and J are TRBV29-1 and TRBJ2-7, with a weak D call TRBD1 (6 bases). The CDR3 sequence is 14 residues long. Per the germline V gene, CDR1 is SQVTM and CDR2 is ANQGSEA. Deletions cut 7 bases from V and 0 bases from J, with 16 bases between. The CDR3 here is CSAAPGHSSYEQYF. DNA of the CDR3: TGCAGCGCCGCCCCGGGACATAGCTCCTACGAGCAGTACTTC.

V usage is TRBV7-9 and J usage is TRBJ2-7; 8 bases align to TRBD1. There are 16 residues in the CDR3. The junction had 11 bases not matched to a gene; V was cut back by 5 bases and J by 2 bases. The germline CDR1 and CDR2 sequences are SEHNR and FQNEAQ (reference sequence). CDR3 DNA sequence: TGTGCCAGCAGCCCACTGACAGGGGAGGCCCCCTACGAGCAGTACTTC. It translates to CASSPLTGEAPYEQYF.

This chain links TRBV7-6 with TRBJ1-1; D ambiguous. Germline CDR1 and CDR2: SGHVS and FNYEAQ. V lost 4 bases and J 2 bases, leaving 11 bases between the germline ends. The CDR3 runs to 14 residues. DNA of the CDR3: TGTGCCAGCAGCTACCCGGGTAGTAACACTGAAGCTTTCTTT. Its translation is CASSYPGSNTEAFF.

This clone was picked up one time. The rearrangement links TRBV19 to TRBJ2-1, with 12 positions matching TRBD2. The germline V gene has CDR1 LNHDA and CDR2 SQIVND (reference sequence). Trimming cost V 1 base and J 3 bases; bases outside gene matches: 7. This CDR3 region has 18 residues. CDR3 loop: CASSIAPLAGGHYNEQFF. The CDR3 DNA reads TGTGCCAGTAGTATAGCTCCGCTAGCGGGAGGGCACTACAATGAGCAGTTCTTC.

CDR3 sequence (DNA): TGCGCCAGCAGCTTGGGACAGTCGATCAATGAAAAACTGTTTTTT. Its translation: CASSLGQSINEKLFF. The rearrangement uses TRBV5-1 and TRBJ1-4, with D possibly being TRBD1 (5 bases). There are 15 residues in the CDR3. V lost 0 bases and J 5 bases, leaving 11 bases between the germline ends. Germline CDR1 is SGHRS and CDR2 is YFSETQ. The whole variable domain, remainder taken from reference TRBV5-1 and TRBJ1-4, is KAGVTQTPRYLIKTRGQQVTLSCSPISGHRSVSWYQQTPGQGLQFLFEYFSETQRNKGNFPGRFSGRQFSNSRSEMNVSTLELGDSALYLCASSLGQSINEKLFFGSGTQLSVL.

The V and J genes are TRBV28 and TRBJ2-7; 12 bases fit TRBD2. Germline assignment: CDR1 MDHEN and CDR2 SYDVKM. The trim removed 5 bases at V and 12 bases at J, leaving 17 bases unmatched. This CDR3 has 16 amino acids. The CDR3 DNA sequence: TGTGCCAGCAGTCCAGGACTAGCGGGATCTCTACGAGAACGGTACTTC. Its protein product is CASSPGLAGSLRERYF.